The sample holds a few counts of the clone carrying this TCR beta chain. Its antigen remains unknown. This sample was included in a study of blood T cells in healthy people across ages. The second PCR ran roughly 6 to 12 cycles with a sample-barcoded 5' primer and J-beta primers. TCRdb re-analysed the 5' RACE reads in MiXCR, keeping a single row per CDR3 protein. The sample lists roughly 1,500,000 distinct CDR3 sequences; around 35% were seen once. The CDR3 length is 17 residues. The V gene end was trimmed by 4 bases and the J gene end by 9 bases; junction bases not matched to a gene: 15. Looked up from germline, CDR1 is SGHTA and CDR2 is FQGNSA. The study, taken as a whole, reports: Older age went with lower TCR beta diversity per million T cells, in a roughly linear way.

The authors extracted at least 6 micrograms of total RNA per sample. The chain is built from TRBV7-2 and TRBJ2-4; 10 bases align to TRBD2. The material sequenced was blood. The TCR comes from a woman in her twenties or thirties in good health. CDR3 sequence: CASSSPVSGRRRGIQYF. The DNA of the CDR3 is TGTGCCAGCAGCTCCCCCGTTAGCGGGAGGCGACGGGGCATTCAGTACTTC.